The following is a TCR beta chain sequence with its context. Its cognate antigen is unknown. The sample comes from a study of T cell responses to AZD1222 COVID-19 vaccine. Notes on the study in general: CD4 TCRs linked to vaccination spanned spike, dominating at 160-218 and 743-854.

Here immunoSEQ multiplex PCR was the method, and the copy in TCRdb shows in-frame clones only, minus some. Found here are some 130,000 clones, roughly nine tenths of them singletons; the top ten hold 2.5% to 4%. The sequencing here drew on peripheral blood, taken on day 0 of AZD1222 vaccination. The origin of this receptor is an adult in good health.

The CDR3, as DNA: TGTGCCAGCAGTGATTCCGGTGGGACAGTGACTCGACTCTACAATGAGCAGTTCTTC. Its protein product is CASSDSGGTVTRLYNEQFF. The chain is built from TRBV6-1 and TRBJ2-1; 7 bases map to TRBD1. This CDR3 comprises 19 residues. From germline, CDR1 is MNHNS and CDR2 SASEGT. The junction had 17 bases not matched to a gene; V was cut back by 3 bases and J by 3 bases.